This record covers a single TCR beta chain. As yet, its antigen is unknown. This specimen comes from a study of OX40 agonist ivuxolimab in advanced cancers. Across the whole study: Participants could have had prior anti-PD-1, anti-PD-L1 or anti-CTLA-4 therapy, and 40% had some. Overall study results and limits: Within 6 weeks, CD4+ and CD8+ blood T cells expanded clonally at 0.1 to 3.0 mg/kg. The 0.1-3.0 mg/kg partial responders had among the lowest clonal expansion. More expanded clones were found, on average, in CD8+ than in CD4+ T cells.

Produced via immunoSEQ multiplex PCR; TCRdb's table is partial and in-frame only. Among more than 60,000 clones listed, 80% to 85% were seen once. This clonotype was obtained from an adult with an advanced solid tumor such as melanoma, head and neck, liver or kidney cancer. Sequenced here: CD4+ or CD8+ T cells sorted from blood, sampled in a trial of the OX40 agonist ivuxolimab.

DNA of the CDR3: TGCAGCGGAGGTCCCGCGGGGACTGAAGCTTTCTTT. This encodes CSGGPAGTEAFF. The V gene is TRBV29-1, the J gene TRBJ1-1; no firm D call. The CDR3 covers 12 residues. V was shortened by 7 bases and J by 5 bases, with 14 bases between the two germline ends. CDR1 is SQVTM and CDR2 is ANQGSEA in the germline V gene.